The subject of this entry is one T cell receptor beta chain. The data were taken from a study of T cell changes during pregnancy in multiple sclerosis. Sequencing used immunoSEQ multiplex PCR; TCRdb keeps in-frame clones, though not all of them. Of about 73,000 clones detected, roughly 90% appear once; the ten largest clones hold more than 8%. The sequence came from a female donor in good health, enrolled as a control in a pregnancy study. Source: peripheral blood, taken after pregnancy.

This CDR3 is CASSLFSGGLNEQFF. DNA for the CDR3: TGTGCCAGCAGCTTATTTAGCGGGGGGCTCAATGAGCAGTTCTTC. The J gene is TRBJ2-1, the V gene TRBV7-9; 10 positions match TRBD2. The germline V gene has CDR1 SEHNR and CDR2 FQNEAQ (reference sequence). This CDR3 is 15 amino acids long. V lost 2 bases, J lost 6 bases, and 4 bases stayed unmatched.